This TCR beta chain was recovered during a study of blood T cell repertoires in COVID-19. In the study overall: The samples span acute and convalescent COVID-19 from the United States, Italy and Spain. Sources were T cells, B-cell-depleted T cells, or PBMCs; the material itself was cDNA or gDNA.

Germline V gives CDR1 SGHRS, CDR2 YFSETQ. This CDR3 is 13 amino acids long. V lost 5 bases and J lost 8; bases outside the gene matches: 9. The assay was immunoSEQ multiplex PCR, and TCRdb's table has in-frame clones only and misses some. In the table there are around 290,000 clones, around 89% of which are singletons. Sequencing input: peripheral blood. The chain joins TRBV5-1 to TRBJ1-2; TRBD1 matches at 7 bases. This receptor was taken from a middle-aged man with acute or convalescent COVID-19. The CDR3 region has the DNA TGCGCCAGCAGTGGAGGGGGCGCGAGGGGCTACACCTTC. Its translation is CASSGGGARGYTF. Supplemented by reference TRBV5-1 and TRBJ1-2, the full variable domain reads KAGVTQTPRYLIKTRGQQVTLSCSPISGHRSVSWYQQTPGQGLQFLFEYFSETQRNKGNFPGRFSGRQFSNSRSEMNVSTLELGDSALYLCASSGGGARGYTFGSGTRLTVV.